This entry is about one TCR beta chain. As yet, its antigen is unknown. The PCR made use of 60 Vbeta and 13 Jbeta primers. The data were produced by immunoSEQ multiplex PCR, yet TCRdb's version contains in-frame clones alone and is incomplete. Found here are some 110,000 clones, around 80% of them singletons; the top ten hold 2.5%. The sample is drawn from a study of cytomegalovirus exposure and HLA in healthy donors. On the study more broadly: Earlier, about 180 million T cells were analyzed, and some 120 million unique TCR beta sequences were found among them.

Germline assignment: CDR1 LGHNA and CDR2 YNFKEQ. This CDR3 has 14 residues. V gave up 3 bases and J gave up 4 bases, with 11 bases separating them. Whole-study results and caveats: Reports indicated that the classifier achieved high specificity and sensitivity in diagnosing cytomegalovirus status. Later analysis indicated greater clonal expansion among HLA-associated TCR beta chains than among equally common other chains. In vitro experiments confirmed that three CMV-associated chains were specific for CMV antigens.

Material for sequencing was PBMCs. This TCR was recovered from a man aged 35 to 55 in good health and CMV-seronegative. The rearrangement uses TRBV4-2 and TRBJ2-3; D might be TRBD2 (5 bases). CDR3 sequence (DNA): TGTGCCAGCAGCCAGGCGGGCCGGGCAGATACGCAGTATTTT. Its protein is CASSQAGRADTQYF.